The rows below give T cell receptor beta chains drawn from one sample of a study of metastatic and nonmetastatic thyroid tumors. MiXCR reprocessed the PCR reads for TCRdb. This table has around 26,000 clones, more than 20% appearing once. The sample comprised blood. The receptors shown here come from a female donor with papillary thyroid cancer or a benign thyroid nodule (not recorded which). Some clones in this sample may be carry-over from other donors' samples. The CDR3 runs from the conserved cysteine through the conserved F or W. A D gene is named only where the DNA matches it firmly. Not every row has a clone size; where given, it reads once, few, many or a size class.

D	size	V	J	CDR3	DNA
TRBD1	.	TRBV5-6	TRBJ2-7	CASSLADGVAGGYYYEQYF	TGTGCCAGCAGCTTGGCCGACGGAGTGGCAGGGGGATACTACTACGAGCAGTACTTC
.	many	TRBV4-1	TRBJ2-2	CASSRREQDTGELFF	TGCGCCAGCAGCCGGAGGGAGCAGGACACCGGGGAGCTGTTTTTT
.	.	TRBV7-3	TRBJ2-3	CAGSSYYQDTQYF	TGTGCCGGCAGCTCGTACTACCAAGATACGCAGTATTTT
.	many	TRBV6-4	TRBJ2-3	CASSDSETDTQYF	TGTGCCAGCAGTGACTCGGAGACAGATACGCAGTATTTT
TRBD1	many	TRBV29-1	TRBJ2-7	CSVAGQGDYEQYF	TGCAGCGTAGCCGGACAGGGGGACTACGAGCAGTACTTC
.	.	TRBV12-3/TRBV12-4	TRBJ2-2	CAGRGYAVELFF	TGTGCCGGCAGGGGCTATGCAGTGGAGCTGTTTTTT
TRBD2	.	TRBV20-1	TRBJ2-1	CSARVALAGTVEQFF	TGCAGTGCTAGAGTGGCACTAGCGGGGACCGTTGAGCAGTTCTTC
.	many	TRBV10-2	TRBJ2-2	CASSDTGELFF	TGCGCCAGCAGTGACACCGGGGAGCTGTTTTTT
TRBD2	medium-sized	TRBV20-1	TRBJ2-7	CSARAPTSGYEQYF	TGCAGTGCTAGAGCACCGACTAGCGGGTACGAGCAGTACTTC
.	medium-sized	TRBV24-1	TRBJ2-1	CATSDLHPGSYNEQFF	TGTGCCACCAGTGATTTGCACCCAGGGTCGTACAATGAGCAGTTCTTC
.	.	TRBV5-1	TRBJ1-1	CASRWTWRTEAFF	TGCGCCAGCAGATGGACATGGAGGACTGAAGCTTTCTTT
TRBD1	many	TRBV7-3	TRBJ1-6	CASSLSGTEGSPLHF	TGTGCCAGCAGCTTATCCGGGACAGAGGGTTCACCCCTCCACTTT
.	.	TRBV12-3/TRBV12-4	TRBJ1-2	CASSPSRADGYTF	TGTGCCAGCAGCCCAAGTCGGGCGGATGGCTACACCTTC
.	.	TRBV6-1	TRBJ2-1	CASGASHENEQLF	TGTGCCAGCGGGGCTTCCCACGAAAATGAGCAGTTGTTC
.	many	TRBV20-1	TRBJ2-7	CSAREGAGDPEQYF	TGCAGTGCTAGAGAGGGGGCAGGGGACCCCGAGCAGTACTTC
TRBD1	.	TRBV20-1	TRBJ1-1	CSARQGLNPEAFF	TGCAGTGCTCGACAGGGGTTGAACCCTGAAGCTTTCTTT
TRBD2	many	TRBV7-2	TRBJ2-1	CASSLGGSYNEQFF	TGTGCCAGCAGCTTGGGGGGGTCCTACAATGAGCAGTTCTTC
.	.	TRBV7-2	TRBJ2-3	CASSLGQGPTQYF	TGTGCCAGCAGCTTAGGGCAAGGACCCACGCAGTATTTT
.	many	TRBV2	TRBJ2-1	CASSEVTFSYNEQFF	TGTGCCAGCAGTGAAGTAACATTTTCCTACAATGAGCAGTTCTTC
TRBD1	many	TRBV29-1	TRBJ1-2	CSVSTGTDGYTF	TGCAGCGTTTCGACAGGGACGGATGGCTACACCTTC
.	many	TRBV18	TRBJ1-2	CASSPPGHKVTFFF	TGTGCCAGCTCACCACCAGGGCACAAGGTCACCTTCTTCTTC
TRBD1	many	TRBV24-1	TRBJ2-2	CATSDTDRESDTGELFF	TGTGCCACCAGTGACACAGACAGGGAAAGTGACACCGGGGAGCTGTTTTTT
.	many	TRBV6-1	TRBJ2-5	CASRRGPETQYF	TGTGCCTCCCGACGGGGACCAGAGACCCAGTACTTC
.	many	TRBV18	TRBJ2-2	CASSPGGSQDTGELFF	TGTGCCAGCTCACCTGGGGGTTCCCAAGACACCGGGGAGCTGTTTTTT
TRBD2	.	TRBV5-1	TRBJ2-3	CASSPTSGSYNEQYF	TGCGCCAGCAGCCCGACTAGCGGCTCCTACAATGAGCAGTATTTT
.	many	TRBV5-1	TRBJ2-1	CASSPGTAYNEQFF	TGCGCCAGCAGCCCCGGGACTGCGTATAATGAGCAGTTCTTC
TRBD1	.	TRBV6-1	TRBJ1-1	CASSRQGDTEAFF	TGTGCCAGCAGTAGACAGGGGGACACTGAAGCTTTCTTT
.	many	TRBV6-4	TRBJ2-1	CASSDSGPGSYNEQFF	TGTGCCAGCAGTGACTCGGGGCCCGGCTCCTACAATGAGCAGTTCTTC
TRBD1	many	TRBV20-1	TRBJ1-3	CSARDWGRQGDTIYF	TGCAGTGCTAGAGATTGGGGGAGACAGGGTGACACCATATATTTT
TRBD1	.	TRBV6-1	TRBJ1-2	CASSAGGAANYGYTF	TGTGCCAGCAGTGCAGGGGGTGCCGCTAACTATGGCTACACCTTC
TRBD1	few	TRBV7-2	TRBJ2-5	CASSRYRDRGRETQYF	TGTGCCAGCAGCCGTTACAGGGACAGGGGTAGGGAGACCCAGTACTTT
.	large	TRBV7-9	TRBJ2-7	CASSLEPYEQYF	TGTGCCAGCAGCTTAGAACCTTACGAGCAGTACTTC
TRBD2	few	TRBV6-5	TRBJ2-3	CASSSSGSSTDTQYF	TGTGCCAGCAGTTCTAGCGGGAGCTCCACAGATACGCAGTATTTT
TRBD2	few	TRBV19	TRBJ2-3	CASSTASGNTDTQYF	TGTGCCAGTAGTACCGCTAGCGGGAACACAGATACGCAGTATTTT
TRBD1	large	TRBV2	TRBJ2-7	CASSGQGLDEQYF	TGTGCCAGCAGTGGACAGGGTCTCGACGAGCAGTACTTC
.	many	TRBV6-6	TRBJ1-5	CASSYRSNQPQHF	TGTGCCAGCAGTTATCGGAGCAATCAGCCCCAGCATTTT
.	medium-sized	TRBV24-1	TRBJ1-2	CATSDSGYGYTF	TGTGCCACCAGTGATTCCGGATATGGCTACACCTTC
.	once	TRBV5-6	TRBJ2-3	CASSSSRRGDTQYF	TGTGCCAGCAGTTCGAGCCGCCGGGGGGATACGCAGTATTTT
TRBD2	once	TRBV20-1	TRBJ2-7	CSARDAASGSSEYF	TGCAGTGCTAGAGATGCGGCTAGCGGGAGCTCTGAGTACTTC
.	.	TRBV24-1	TRBJ2-7	CATSAPKVLGHEQYF	TGTGCCACCAGTGCCCCCAAGGTACTGGGCCACGAGCAGTACTTC
TRBD1	many	TRBV2	TRBJ1-4	CAGTRDRDEKLFF	TGTGCCGGGACCAGGGACAGGGACGAAAAACTGTTTTTT
TRBD2	many	TRBV10-1	TRBJ2-2	CASSSGTSGRAFGELFF	TGCGCCAGCAGTTCCGGGACTAGCGGGAGGGCCTTCGGGGAGCTGTTTTTT
TRBD1	many	TRBV20-1	TRBJ1-6	CSAADRGLESPLHF	TGCAGTGCTGCGGACAGGGGGCTCGAATCACCCCTCCACTTT
.	many	TRBV7-6	TRBJ2-3	CASSLEAGGPDTQYF	TGTGCCAGCAGCTTAGAGGCCGGAGGGCCAGATACGCAGTATTTT
.	many	TRBV20-1	TRBJ2-5	CSARDTTGISETQYF	TGCAGTGCTAGAGACACGACGGGTATTAGCGAGACCCAGTACTTC
TRBD1	many	TRBV10-1	TRBJ1-5	CASSAGTGINQPQHF	TGCGCCAGCAGTGCCGGGACAGGGATCAATCAGCCCCAGCATTTT
.	many	TRBV5-5	TRBJ1-1	CASSLFPGRDTEAFF	TGTGCCAGCAGCTTGTTCCCAGGGAGGGACACTGAAGCTTTCTTT
TRBD1	many	TRBV6-1	TRBJ1-1	CASSRTGVNTEAFF	TGTGCCAGCAGTCGGACAGGGGTTAACACTGAAGCTTTCTTT
TRBD2	.	TRBV20-1	TRBJ2-1	CSAGTSGGYNEQFF	TGCAGTGCTGGGACTAGCGGGGGCTACAATGAGCAGTTCTTC
.	.	TRBV28	TRBJ2-1	CASSLGAGWNEQFF	TGTGCCAGCAGCTTAGGTGCTGGGTGGAATGAGCAGTTCTTC
.	many	TRBV6-2/TRBV6-3	TRBJ2-3	CASSPTRALDTQYF	TGTGCCAGCAGTCCGACTCGGGCCCTAGATACGCAGTATTTT
TRBD1	many	TRBV12-3/TRBV12-4	TRBJ1-2	CASRALTGGYGYTF	TGCGCCAGCAGAGCTCTGACAGGGGGATATGGCTACACCTTC
.	once	TRBV12-3/TRBV12-4	TRBJ2-1	CATSWGVEQFF	TGTGCCACCTCATGGGGCGTTGAGCAGTTCTTC
TRBD1	.	TRBV7-6	TRBJ2-7	CACSPGQGVTYEQYF	TGTGCGTGCAGCCCGGGACAGGGGGTGACCTACGAGCAGTACTTC